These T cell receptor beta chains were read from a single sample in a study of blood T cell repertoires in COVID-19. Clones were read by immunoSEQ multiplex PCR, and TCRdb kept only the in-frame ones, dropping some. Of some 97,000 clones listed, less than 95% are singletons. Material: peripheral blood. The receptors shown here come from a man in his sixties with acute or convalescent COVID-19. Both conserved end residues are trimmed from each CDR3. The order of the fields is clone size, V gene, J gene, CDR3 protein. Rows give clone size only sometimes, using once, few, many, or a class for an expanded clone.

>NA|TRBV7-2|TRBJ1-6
ASSPQGASSYNSPLH
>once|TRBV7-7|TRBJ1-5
ASRKVRGSGTGANQPQH
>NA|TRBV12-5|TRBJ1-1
ASGPRGTEAF
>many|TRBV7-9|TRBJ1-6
ASSSEQVAYNSPLH
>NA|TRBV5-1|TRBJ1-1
ASSFDSNTEAF
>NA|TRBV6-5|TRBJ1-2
ASSFDSANYGYT
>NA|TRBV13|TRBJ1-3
ASRNRDRVVGNTIY
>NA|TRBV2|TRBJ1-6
ASRQSSYNSPLH
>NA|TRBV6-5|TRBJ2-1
ASSRLAGGNNEQF
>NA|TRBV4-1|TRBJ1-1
ASSHRQGTSNTEAF
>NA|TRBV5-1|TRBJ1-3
ASSLWGVGGSNSGNTIY
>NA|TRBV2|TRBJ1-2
ASSPGTFGYT
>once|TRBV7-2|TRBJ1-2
ASSLATGVGYT
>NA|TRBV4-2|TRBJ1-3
ASSPLPYPGTPASSSGNTIY
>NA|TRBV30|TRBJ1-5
AWSRTGVASNQPQH
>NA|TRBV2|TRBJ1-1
ASSVQGNTEAF
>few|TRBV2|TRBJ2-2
ASRLDTSNTGELF
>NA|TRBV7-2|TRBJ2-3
ASSSTLFPDTQY
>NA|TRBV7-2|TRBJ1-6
ASTPRPINSPLH
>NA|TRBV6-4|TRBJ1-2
ASSSDTNYGYT
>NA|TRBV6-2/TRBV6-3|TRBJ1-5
ASSYERQGLVQPQH
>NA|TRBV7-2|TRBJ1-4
ASSLTGAGREKLF
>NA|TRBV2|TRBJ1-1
ASSEQGMNTEAF
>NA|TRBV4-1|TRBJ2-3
ASSQDGARGMTTDTQY
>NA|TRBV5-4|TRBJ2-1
ASSYGGDYAYNEQF
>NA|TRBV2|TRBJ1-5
ASSESASGSLDRH
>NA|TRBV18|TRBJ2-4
ASSPNLAGKNIQY
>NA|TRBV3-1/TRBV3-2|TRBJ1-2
ASSQEIRNYGYT
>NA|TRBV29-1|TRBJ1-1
SVLTGTEAF
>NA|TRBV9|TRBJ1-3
ASSEQGASGNTIY
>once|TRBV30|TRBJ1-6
AWSVLGQGLPLH
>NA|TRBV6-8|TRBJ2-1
ASSYSPADNEQF
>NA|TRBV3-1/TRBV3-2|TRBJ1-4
ASSQDPQTQRSRDRAEKLF
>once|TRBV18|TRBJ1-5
ASSRPGAPGPQH
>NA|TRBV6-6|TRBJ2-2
ASSPRTATSNTGELF
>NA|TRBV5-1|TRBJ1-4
ASSVDRSANEKLF
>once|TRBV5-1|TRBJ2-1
ASSLRGQGIYNEQF
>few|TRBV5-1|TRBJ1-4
ASSPGGEGYEKLF
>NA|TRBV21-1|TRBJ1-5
ASSRGGGNQPQH
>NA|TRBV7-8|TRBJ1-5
ASSLGWGERNQPQH
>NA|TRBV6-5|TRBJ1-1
ASSFSPGGDTEAF
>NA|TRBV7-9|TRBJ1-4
ASSPNRGLNEKLF
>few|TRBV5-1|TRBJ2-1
ASSLAPTASIHEQF
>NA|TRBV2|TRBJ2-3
ASSADSGDTQY
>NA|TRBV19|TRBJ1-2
ASRVRGQNNYGYT
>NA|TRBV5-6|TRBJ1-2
ASSRLDGNLYGYT
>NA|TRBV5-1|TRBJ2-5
ASSFSSGGDETQY
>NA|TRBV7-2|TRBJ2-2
ASSLDIGELF
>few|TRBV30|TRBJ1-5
AWTRGGNQPQH
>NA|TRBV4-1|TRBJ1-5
ASSQVNYRQTYQPQH
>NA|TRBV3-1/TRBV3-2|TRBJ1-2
ASSHGDRTIYGYT
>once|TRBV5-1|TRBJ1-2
ASSLTRTGDGYT
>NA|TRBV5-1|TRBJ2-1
ASRGGGIYNEQF
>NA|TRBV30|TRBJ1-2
AWSLPPAGYT
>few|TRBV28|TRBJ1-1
ASSLVRTEAF
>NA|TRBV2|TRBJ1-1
ASRRTGPGAEAF
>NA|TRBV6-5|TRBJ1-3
ASSYDRGGTGNTIY